This T cell receptor (beta chain) was recorded in a study of T cells in localized non-small cell lung cancer. The repertoire was sequenced with immunoSEQ multiplex PCR; TCRdb's copy has only in-frame clones and lacks some. The data contain some 34,000 clones, 80% of them singletons. Study results and limitations: Tumor trailed uninvolved adjacent lung in T cell clonality, which peaked there. Sequence data derive from only one tumor region, so heterogeneity remains possible.

There are a few counts of this clone. As yet, its antigen is unknown. Per the germline V gene, CDR1 is SGHDT and CDR2 is YYEEEE. CDR3 size: 14 residues. V was clipped by 0 bases and J by 4 bases, with 7 bases between them. V is TRBV5-6 and J is TRBJ2-2; no firm D call. The TCR sequence derives from a male donor aged 60 or over with stage III squamous cell lung carcinoma. This specimen was peripheral blood, taken before any cancer treatment. The CDR3 DNA sequence: TGTGCCAGCAGCTTGGGCTCGGGCACCGGGGAGCTGTTTTTT. The encoded protein is CASSLGSGTGELFF.